The clone carrying this TCR beta chain has ten or more counts. Since all of the isolated RNA was reverse transcribed, expressed TCRB transcripts were what got sequenced. Sequenced by immunoSEQ multiplex PCR; TCRdb stores in-frame clones only, minus some. The sample holds 250,000 to 350,000 clones, 14% seen once. These data originate in a study of beta chain features in type 1 diabetes. Germline CDR1 LNHDA, CDR2 SQIVND (reference sequence). There are 14 residues in the CDR3. The V end lost 5 bases, the J end lost 7 bases, and 14 bases lay between the germline ends. The sequenced sample was central memory CD4+ T cells from blood. V and J are TRBV19 and TRBJ2-2, with D maybe TRBD1 (7 bases). The clonotype was recovered from a man younger than 45 in good health. The CDR3 here is CASSQGGAFGELFF. As DNA, the CDR3 is TGTGCCAGTAGTCAGGGGGGCGCATTCGGGGAGCTGTTTTTT.